This section outlines one T cell receptor (beta chain) sequence together with its context. This clone has a single count. Its antigen remains unidentified. Per-base qualities were not stored, and no clone one base away is much larger. The CDR3 sequence holds 15 residues, the cysteine and phenylalanine included. Of all the DNA, just the CDR3 is kept, 45 bases in frame from base 1. The junction carries 9 bases between V and J, which are trimmed by 4 bases and 0 bases respectively. CDR1 and CDR2, looked up from the germline V gene, are LGHNA and YSLEER. TCRbeta CDR3 regions were amplified from genomic DNA using the immunoSEQ Assay, a bias-controlled multiplex PCR. The study's own analysis went as follows. The number of nucleated cells in each sample was estimated by amplification of reference gene primers within the assay. To quantify the absolute abundance of each unique TCRbeta CDR3 rearrangement, sequence reads were collapsed and filtered. For each sample, productive Simpson clonality was calculated as the square root of Simpson's diversity index over productive rearrangements. TCRdb retrieved this table from immuneACCESS and kept in-frame rearrangements only. Not all clones are present; in checked studies, unresolved V genes account for under half, and no reason is known for the remainder. The V and J calls and clone size come from that table; D and trimming were worked out from the DNA. Here the sample has some 150,000 clones; approximately 90% occur a single time. Over 8.5% of the sample is held by the ten biggest clonotypes.

The sample comes from a study of blood T cell repertoires in COVID-19 (dated by TCRdb to 2020 to 2022). Regarding the research as a whole: Samples from collaborators originated in the United States, Italy and Spain and spanned both the acute and convalescent phases of COVID-19. Subjects who had been exposed to COVID-19, were actively infected with it, or had recovered from it provided the deeply sampled blood TCRbeta repertoires that made up the dataset. Where available, HLA class I and class II types were obtained from metadata supplied by the sample provider rather than from assay-based typing. Samples were obtained from the ongoing ImmuneRACE study (first 160 participants) and from approximately 1,200 subjects provided by 6 global collaborators. A freely available public database, intended as a resource for researchers studying the immune response to SARS-CoV-2, is where the repertoires were released. Nearly every sample came with metadata listing a de-identified subject ID, COVID-19 status, age in years and sex. The prospective study material was composed of cDNA or gDNA derived from T cells, B-cell-depleted T cells, or PBMCs. What the work shows at the level of the full study, not this receptor alone: Clinical and demographic metadata were provided uncurated, with the amount varying by source and participant.

Whole blood was collected in K2EDTA tubes by collaborating institutions according to the institutions' own protocols. Collaborator samples were shipped for TCRbeta analysis as frozen whole blood, isolated PBMCs, or DNA extracted from either sample type. The sequencing sample was made of peripheral blood. This clonotype was obtained from a woman in her forties or fifties with active or convalescent COVID-19. The V and J segments used are TRBV4-3 and TRBJ2-2, with TRBD1 as a weak D call on 5 bases. The nucleotides read TGCGCCAGCAGCCTTGACAGCACGAACACCGGGGAGCTGTTTTTT. It encodes CASSLDSTNTGELFF.